The present TCR beta chain was sequenced within a study of T cells in localized non-small cell lung cancer. Measured with immunoSEQ multiplex PCR; TCRdb has only the in-frame clones, and not every one. Of about 26,000 clones detected, around 93% appear once; the ten largest clones hold roughly 4.1%. Trimming left V 2 bases short and J 3 bases short, with 6 bases between. Germline CDR1 is MDHEN and CDR2 is SYDVKM. The CDR3 totals 13 residues. The rearrangement joins TRBV28 to TRBJ2-3; no clear D gene. Sequenced material: peripheral blood, taken before any cancer treatment. This clonotype was sampled from a female donor older than 55 with stage II squamous cell lung carcinoma. CDR3 coding DNA: TGTGCCAGCAGTTTACCCCCAACAGATACGCAGTATTTT. This encodes CASSLPPTDTQYF.